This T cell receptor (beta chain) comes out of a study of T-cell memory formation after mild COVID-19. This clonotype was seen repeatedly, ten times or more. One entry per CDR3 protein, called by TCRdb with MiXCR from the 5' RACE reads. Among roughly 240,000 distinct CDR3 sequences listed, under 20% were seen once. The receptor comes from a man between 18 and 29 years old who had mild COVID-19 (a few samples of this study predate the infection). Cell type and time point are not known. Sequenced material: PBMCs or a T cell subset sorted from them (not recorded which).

CDR3 sequence reads: CASSPQRGPYNEQFF. CDR3 sequence (DNA): TGTGCCAGCAGCCCGCAGCGGGGGCCTTACAATGAGCAGTTCTTC. The gene calls are TRBV9 and TRBJ2-1, with 8 bases that match TRBD2. Germline assignment: CDR1 SGDLS and CDR2 YYNGEE. The junction had 7 bases not matched to a gene; V was cut back by 4 bases and J by 4 bases. CDR3 size: 15 residues.